Below are 24 T cell receptor beta chains sequenced from a single sample in a study of cytomegalovirus exposure and HLA in healthy donors. The PCR made use of 60 Vbeta and 13 Jbeta primers. Here immunoSEQ multiplex PCR was the method, and the copy in TCRdb shows in-frame clones only, minus some. This table has under 200,000 clones, around four fifths appearing once. The source material was PBMCs. These receptors were taken from a woman in her forties or fifties in good health and CMV-seropositive.

This chain connects TRBV10-2 to TRBJ2-1; perhaps TRBD1 as D (5 bases). CDR1 and CDR2 (germline): WSHSY, SAAADI. Trimming removed 0 bases from V and 6 bases from J, with 9 bases in between. This CDR3 comprises 14 residues. The CDR3 spells CASSESQGFNEQFF. In DNA form, the CDR3 reads TGCGCCAGCAGTGAGTCCCAGGGATTCAATGAGCAGTTCTTC.

This sequence joins TRBV4-2 and TRBJ2-2, with D maybe TRBD1 (5 bases). The CDR3 is 15 amino acids. From germline, CDR1 is LGHNA and CDR2 YNFKEQ. Trimming removed 0 bases from V and 4 bases from J, with 9 bases in between. CDR3 residues: CASSQDKGSTGELFF. CDR3 sequence (DNA): TGTGCCAGCAGCCAAGATAAGGGGTCCACCGGGGAGCTGTTTTTT.

For the CDR3, the DNA is TGTGCCAGTAGTACCCGACAGGGTATGAATGCCGGGGAGCTGTTTTTT. The encoded protein is CASSTRQGMNAGELFF. This sequence joins TRBV19 and TRBJ2-2; 7 bases match TRBD1. The trim removed 4 bases at V and 6 bases at J, leaving 11 bases unmatched. Germline V gene data show CDR1 as LNHDA and CDR2 as SQIVND (reference sequence). The CDR3 runs 16 residues.

This clone was observed once. The chain joins TRBV11-3 to TRBJ2-1; 10 bases line up with TRBD1. The germline V gene has CDR1 SGHNT and CDR2 YENEEA. This CDR3 is built from 15 residues. Trimming at V came to 4 bases and at J to 7 bases, leaving 7 bases not matched to a gene. CDR3 amino acids: CASSSAPGQGNEQFF. Here the CDR3 DNA reads TGTGCCAGCAGCTCGGCTCCGGGACAGGGGAATGAGCAGTTCTTC.

The chain joins TRBV7-2 to TRBJ2-5; 11 bases agree with TRBD1. The germline V gene has CDR1 SGHTA and CDR2 FQGNSA. J was trimmed by 3 bases and V by 4 bases; bases with no gene match: 4. The CDR3 has 15 residues. The CDR3 sequence: CASSSDRGREETQYF. CDR3 nucleotides: TGTGCCAGCAGCTCGGACAGGGGGCGGGAAGAGACCCAGTACTTC.

This clone appeared once. At one end the junction does not follow the germline gene, possibly because of a read error. This chain uses TRBV16 with TRBJ1-1; 7 bases match TRBD1. The CDR3 is made up of 13 amino acids. The germline V gene encodes CDR1 KGHSY and CDR2 FQNENV. CDR3: CASRRGQNAEAFF. The CDR3, as DNA: TGTGCCAGCCGCAGGGGACAGAACGCTGAAGCTTTCTTT.

This clone was seen only a few times. The chain carries TRBV2 and TRBJ2-7; D possibly corresponds to TRBD2 (6 bases). CDR3 length equals 14 residues. V was shortened by 2 bases and J by 6 bases, with 14 bases between the two germline ends. Germline values: CDR1 SNHLY, CDR2 FYNNEI. The CDR3 region is CASSEWRDGFEQYF. The CDR3 region has the DNA TGTGCCAGCAGTGAATGGCGGGATGGATTCGAGCAGTACTTC.

The chain combines TRBV15 with TRBJ2-1; D is perhaps TRBD2 (5 bases). The V end lost 0 bases, the J end lost 15 bases, and 12 bases lay between the germline ends. The CDR3 consists of 12 residues. Germline V gene sequence: CDR1 LNHNV, CDR2 YYDKDF (reference sequence). The CDR3 is CATSRDKGAPFF. The CDR3 DNA reads TGTGCCACCAGCAGAGATAAGGGAGCCCCGTTCTTC.

J is TRBJ2-1 and V is TRBV19; 14 nucleotides align to TRBD2. With V trimmed by 4 bases and J by 6 bases, 2 bases remained unmatched. The CDR3 loop spans 15 amino acids. The germline gives CDR1 LNHDA, CDR2 SQIVND (reference sequence). The DNA for the CDR3 is TGTGCCAGTAGTACGACTAGCGGGAGGGCCAATGAGCAGTTCTTC. Residues: CASSTTSGRANEQFF.

The chain recombines TRBV28 with TRBJ2-3, with D possibly TRBD2 on 5 matching bases. The ends were cut back, 2 bases at V and 11 bases at J, with 8 bases in the middle. Germline values: CDR1 MDHEN, CDR2 SYDVKM. The CDR3 has 11 residues. This CDR3 reads CASSLTRGQYF. CDR3 nucleotide sequence: TGTGCCAGCAGTTTAACTAGAGGGCAGTATTTT. Full variable domain (remainder filled in from reference TRBV28 and TRBJ2-3): DVKVTQSSRYLVKRTGEKVFLECVQDMDHENMFWYRQDPGLGLRLIYFSYDVKMKEKGDIPEGYSVSREKKERFSLILESASTNQTSMYLCASSLTRGQYFGPGTRLTVL.

The chain has TRBV28 and TRBJ2-1; D is undetermined. Deletions cut 5 bases from V and 12 bases from J, with 14 bases between. The V gene's germline CDR1 is MDHEN and CDR2 SYDVKM. The CDR3 is made up of 12 amino acids. The CDR3 is CASSPDLQAQFF. Here the CDR3 DNA reads TGTGCCAGCAGTCCCGACCTGCAGGCGCAGTTCTTC.

CDR3 in amino acids: CASSSQGDTEAFF. The CDR3 DNA follows: TGTGCCAGCAGCTCACAGGGGGACACTGAAGCTTTCTTT. The rearrangement links TRBV7-9 to TRBJ1-1, with 8 positions matching TRBD1. The CDR3 consists of 13 residues. Germline CDR1 is SEHNR and CDR2 is FQNEAQ (reference sequence). The trim removed 4 bases at V and 3 bases at J, leaving 1 base unmatched.

The chain links TRBV18 to TRBJ2-3, with TRBD1 identical over 7 bases. The junction had 6 bases not matched to a gene; V was cut back by 5 bases and J by 4 bases. This CDR3 comprises 14 residues. CDR1 is KGHSH and CDR2 is LQKENI in the germline V gene. CDR3 in amino acids: CASSTGTVADTQYF. In nucleotides, the CDR3 is TGTGCCAGCTCAACCGGGACAGTCGCAGATACGCAGTATTTT.

The rearrangement uses TRBV25-1 and TRBJ1-1; a possible D gene is TRBD1 (6 bases). The CDR3 has 14 amino acids. Per the germline V gene, CDR1 is MGHDK and CDR2 is SYGVNS. Between the trimmed V and J ends, which lost 5 bases and 1 base, there was a span of 11 bases. The CDR3 reads CASSKSGANTEAFF. In DNA form, the CDR3 reads TGTGCCAGCAGTAAATCAGGGGCGAACACTGAAGCTTTCTTT.

V and J are TRBV11-1 and TRBJ1-2; 9 bases map to TRBD1. The J segment lost 5 bases and the V segment lost 6 bases, leaving 13 bases of the junction unmatched. The CDR3 is made up of 16 amino acids. CDR1 SGHAT and CDR2 FQDESV come from the germline V gene (reference sequence). This CDR3 is CASRPGQGKDWYGYTF. Here the CDR3 DNA reads TGTGCCAGCAGGCCTGGACAGGGGAAAGATTGGTATGGCTACACCTTC.

The V and J genes are TRBV19 and TRBJ2-2; D is ambiguous. CDR3 length: 12 residues. Germline CDR1 and CDR2: LNHDA and SQIVND (reference sequence). Between the trimmed V and J ends, which lost 1 base and 7 bases, there was a span of 4 bases. CDR3 protein: CASSIAGGELFF. The DNA of the CDR3 is TGTGCCAGTAGTATAGCCGGCGGGGAGCTGTTTTTT.

The chain carries TRBV6-1 and TRBJ2-6; TRBD2 is a possible D gene (6 bases). Germline CDR1 reads MNHNS; CDR2 reads SASEGT. The length of the CDR3 is 17 residues. V was clipped by 3 bases and J by 2 bases, with 14 bases between them. The DNA of the CDR3 is TGTGCCAGCAGTGAGAGGTTAGGAGGGGCTGGGGCCAACGTCCTGACTTTC. Its protein is CASSERLGGAGANVLTF.

The CDR3 loop is CASSLDGDYYNEQFF. CDR3 DNA: TGTGCCAGCAGCTTGGACGGGGACTACTACAATGAGCAGTTCTTC. V is TRBV5-6 and J is TRBJ2-1; 7 bases align to TRBD2. Germline lookup yields CDR1 SGHDT and CDR2 YYEEEE. V trimming: 0 bases; J trimming: 3 bases; junction bases outside the gene matches: 3. CDR3 length: 15 residues.

V and J are TRBV4-2 and TRBJ1-1, with D possibly being TRBD1 (6 bases). The germline gives CDR1 LGHNA, CDR2 YNFKEQ. The V end lost 1 base, the J end lost 5 bases, and 11 bases lay between the germline ends. CDR3 size: 14 residues. Here the CDR3 reads CASSQGGGGTEAFF. The DNA of the CDR3 is TGTGCCAGCAGCCAAGGGGGGGGCGGAACTGAAGCTTTCTTT.

The chain employs TRBV7-8 and TRBJ1-1; maybe TRBD1 (6 bases). V gave up 6 bases and J gave up 5 bases, with 16 bases separating them. The CDR3 consists of 14 residues. Germline lookup yields CDR1 SGHVS and CDR2 FQNEAQ. In nucleotides, the CDR3 is TGTGCCAGCAGTTTGGATACAGGGTTTACTGAAGCTTTCTTT. Residues: CASSLDTGFTEAFF.

The chain has TRBV7-8 and TRBJ1-5; D possibly corresponds to TRBD1 (5 bases). The CDR3 contains 13 residues. Per germline, CDR1 SGHVS and CDR2 FQNEAQ. With 5 bases removed from V and 7 bases from J, the gap between germline ends came to 12 bases. This CDR3 reads CASSPGGGQPQHF. In DNA, the CDR3 is TGTGCCAGCAGCCCTGGGGGGGGGCAGCCCCAGCATTTT.

The rearrangement links TRBV9 to TRBJ2-3; 7 nucleotides line up with TRBD2. The CDR3 is 16 residues long. V lost 0 bases and J lost 6; bases outside the gene matches: 10. Per germline, CDR1 SGDLS and CDR2 YYNGEE. The CDR3 loop reads CASSVGAGWGSDTQYF. The DNA of the CDR3 is TGTGCCAGCAGCGTAGGAGCGGGATGGGGCTCGGATACGCAGTATTTT.

This sequence joins TRBV4-2 and TRBJ1-5; TRBD1 agrees at 7 bases. The CDR3 is 15 residues long. The J segment lost 3 bases and the V segment lost 4 bases, leaving 6 bases of the junction unmatched. CDR1 and CDR2 (germline): LGHNA, YNFKEQ. The CDR3 sequence: CASSPGTVSNQPQHF. CDR3 in DNA: TGTGCCAGCAGCCCCGGGACAGTTTCCAATCAGCCCCAGCATTTT.

The V and J genes are TRBV4-1 and TRBJ2-7; D gene unclear. The germline V gene encodes CDR1 MGHRA and CDR2 YSYEKL. V lost 1 base, J lost 2 bases, and 12 bases lay in between. CDR3 length: 15 residues. This CDR3 reads CASSQGDTTTYEQYF. CDR3 coding DNA: TGCGCCAGCAGCCAAGGCGATACGACAACCTACGAGCAGTACTTC.